The 8 T cell receptor beta chains listed next were all sequenced from one sample in a study of blood T cell repertoires in COVID-19. Measured with immunoSEQ multiplex PCR; TCRdb has only the in-frame clones, and not every one. This table has approximately 200,000 clones, roughly 82% appearing once. Source material: PBMCs or T cells enriched from blood (not recorded which). These receptors came from a woman between 25 and 40 years old who had recovered from COVID-19.

V is TRBV18 and J is TRBJ2-3; 9 bases align to TRBD2. The V and J ends lost 3 bases and 0 bases, in that order; junction bases with no gene match: 4. Per germline, CDR1 KGHSH and CDR2 LQKENI. CDR3 length: 16 amino acids. The CDR3 DNA reads TGTGCCAGCTCACCGTTTACTAGCGGGAGCACAGATACGCAGTATTTT. Amino acid sequence: CASSPFTSGSTDTQYF. Together with reference TRBV18 and TRBJ2-3, the CDR3 gives the full variable domain: NAGVMQNPRHLVRRRGQEARLRCSPMKGHSHVYWYRQLPEEGLKFMVYLQKENIIDESGMPKERFSAEFPKEGPSILRIQQVVRGDSAAYFCASSPFTSGSTDTQYFGPGTRLTVL.

This clone occurred once. V is TRBV6-1 and J is TRBJ1-1, with D possibly matching TRBD1 (5 bases). The CDR3 spans 14 residues. Trimming took off 3 bases at V and 5 bases at J, with 13 bases between the two ends. Germline loops: CDR1 MNHNS, CDR2 SASEGT. As DNA, the CDR3 is TGTGCCAGCAGTGAGATGCCTGGGGGGACTGAAGCTTTCTTT. It specifies CASSEMPGGTEAFF.

V usage is TRBV5-5 and J usage is TRBJ1-1; no reliable D call. V was pared by 0 bases and J by 3 bases, with 6 bases between. The CDR3 is made up of 13 amino acids. Germline values: CDR1 SGHKS, CDR2 YYEKEE (reference sequence). The CDR3 sequence is CASSLVRYTEAFF. DNA for the CDR3: TGTGCCAGCAGCTTGGTGCGGTACACTGAAGCTTTCTTT.

The chain is built from TRBV6-1 and TRBJ1-5, with TRBD1 matching 7 bases. The V and J ends lost 3 bases and 4 bases, in that order; junction bases with no gene match: 6. The CDR3 runs to 15 residues. Germline CDR1 reads MNHNS; CDR2 reads SASEGT. The CDR3 loop is CASSDPGGGNQPQHF. For the CDR3, the DNA is TGTGCCAGCAGTGATCCAGGGGGTGGTAATCAGCCCCAGCATTTT.

The chain uses TRBV28 and TRBJ1-1; TRBD1 matches 7 bases. The CDR3 length is 15 residues. CDR1 and CDR2 (germline): MDHEN, SYDVKM. Losses at the gene ends were 6 bases for V and 1 base for J; bases not matched to a gene: 8. CDR3: CASRPTTGENTEAFF. DNA for the CDR3: TGTGCCAGCAGACCAACTACAGGGGAGAACACTGAAGCTTTCTTT.

This clone was found a few times. This chain links TRBV3-1 (or the pseudogene TRBV3-2) with TRBJ2-5, with 9 bases fitting TRBD2. V shed 2 bases and J 4 bases; nucleotides not matched to a gene: 8. The CDR3 runs 16 residues. Germline loops: CDR1 LGHDT, CDR2 YNNKEL (reference sequence). The CDR3 sequence is CASSQFSGSGRETQYF. The CDR3, as DNA: TGTGCCAGCAGCCAATTTAGCGGGAGTGGTCGAGAGACCCAGTACTTC.

This chain joins TRBV28 and TRBJ1-1; the D is unclear. Per the germline V gene, CDR1 is MDHEN and CDR2 is SYDVKM. The CDR3 consists of 12 residues. V was trimmed by 7 bases and J by 1 base, leaving 7 bases between them. The CDR3 loop reads CASMASNTEAFF. For the CDR3, the DNA is TGTGCCAGCATGGCTTCGAACACTGAAGCTTTCTTT.

The chain couples TRBV7-2 to TRBJ2-3, with TRBD2 matching 12 bases. The CDR3 loop spans 17 amino acids. Per the germline V gene, CDR1 is SGHTA and CDR2 is FQGNSA. Trimming removed 5 bases from V and 3 bases from J; junction bases left unmatched: 9. The CDR3 loop is CASSTRTSGMGTDTQYF. The CDR3 DNA sequence: TGTGCCAGCAGCACCCGGACTAGCGGGATGGGAACAGATACGCAGTATTTT. The full variable domain, its missing parts supplied by reference TRBV7-2 and TRBJ2-3, is GAGVSQSPSNKVTEKGKDVELRCDPISGHTALYWYRQSLGQGLEFLIYFQGNSAPDKSGLPSDRFSAERTGGSVSTLTIQRTQQEDSAVYLCASSTRTSGMGTDTQYFGPGTRLTVL.